These T cell receptor beta chains were read from a single sample in a study of T cell changes during pregnancy in multiple sclerosis. The protocol was immunoSEQ multiplex PCR, while the TCRdb copy is restricted to in-frame clones and leaves out a portion. The sample has under 30,000 clones, 75% to 90% seen once. Sequencing used CD4+ T cells from peripheral blood mononuclear cells, obtained in the first trimester of pregnancy. The origin of the receptors is a female donor in good health, enrolled as a control in a pregnancy study. CDR3s include the opening cysteine and the closing phenylalanine or tryptophan. D genes are given only for firm matches.

>TRBV16|NA|TRBJ1-2
CASSQSGQNYGYTF
TGTGCCAGCAGCCAATCGGGGCAGAACTATGGCTACACCTTC
>TRBV5-1|TRBD2|TRBJ2-3
CASSLARRESTDTQYF
TGCGCCAGCAGCTTGGCCCGGCGGGAGAGCACAGATACGCAGTATTTT
>TRBV6-5|TRBD1|TRBJ2-3
CASSYRTGVDTQYF
TGTGCCAGCAGTTATCGGACAGGGGTAGATACGCAGTATTTT
>TRBV9|TRBD2|TRBJ2-3
CASSSPPGLRGTLAGADTQYF
TGTGCCAGCAGCTCGCCCCCGGGACTCCGAGGAACTCTAGCGGGGGCTGATACGCAGTATTTT
>TRBV4-2|NA|TRBJ1-5
CASSQDLGFRGDQPQHF
TGTGCCAGCAGCCAAGATCTAGGGTTTAGGGGCGATCAGCCCCAGCATTTT
>TRBV11-3|TRBD1|TRBJ2-1
CASSSGGRAYNEQFF
TGTGCCAGCAGTTCAGGGGGCAGGGCCTACAATGAGCAGTTCTTC
>TRBV5-4|TRBD1|TRBJ2-2
CASSLRGRGIGELFF
TGTGCCAGCAGCTTGCGCGGCAGGGGGATCGGGGAGCTGTTTTTT
>TRBV28|TRBD1|TRBJ1-1
CASSQQGAMNTEAFF
TGTGCCAGCAGCCAACAGGGGGCGATGAACACTGAAGCTTTCTTT
>TRBV4-3|NA|TRBJ1-6
CASSQDPGRSNSPLHF
TGCGCCAGCAGCCAAGATCCAGGCAGGTCAAATTCACCCCTCCACTTT
>TRBV5-4|NA|TRBJ1-6
CASSSGQSSYNSPLHF
TGTGCCAGCAGCTCCGGACAGAGCTCCTATAATTCACCCCTCCACTTT
>TRBV6-5|TRBD2|TRBJ2-3
CASSYRLADTDTQYF
TGTGCCAGCAGTTACCGGCTAGCGGACACAGATACGCAGTATTTT
>TRBV10-1|NA|TRBJ2-2
CASRGGADTGELFF
TGCGCCAGTCGCGGAGGGGCGGACACCGGGGAGCTGTTTTTT
>TRBV18|TRBD1|TRBJ1-1
CASSQTTLTGGNTEAFF
TGTGCCAGCTCCCAAACCACTCTGACAGGGGGAAACACTGAAGCTTTCTTT
>TRBV6-1|NA|TRBJ2-7
CASSEGTSGSYEQYF
TGTGCCAGCAGTGAGGGGACTTCCGGATCCTACGAGCAGTACTTC
>TRBV18|NA|TRBJ1-2
CASSPQPGEIAGYTF
TGTGCCAGCTCACCCCAGCCGGGAGAGATAGCTGGCTACACCTTC
>TRBV7-9|TRBD1|TRBJ1-2
CASSQGGLGGYTF
TGTGCCAGCAGCCAAGGGGGCCTGGGAGGCTACACCTTC
>TRBV4-1|NA|TRBJ2-1
CASSRYETWDNEQFF
TGCGCCAGCAGCCGATATGAGACTTGGGACAATGAGCAGTTCTTC
>TRBV15|TRBD2|TRBJ2-3
CATSRDYLRLASDTQYF
TGTGCCACCAGCAGAGACTACCTGAGACTAGCTTCGGATACGCAGTATTTT
>TRBV5-1|TRBD1|TRBJ1-6
CASSLTSGQGSPLHF
TGCGCCAGCAGCTTGACCTCTGGACAGGGGTCACCCCTCCACTTT
>TRBV2|NA|TRBJ2-4
CASSEDSKNIQYF
TGTGCCAGCAGCGAGGACAGTAAAAACATTCAGTACTTC